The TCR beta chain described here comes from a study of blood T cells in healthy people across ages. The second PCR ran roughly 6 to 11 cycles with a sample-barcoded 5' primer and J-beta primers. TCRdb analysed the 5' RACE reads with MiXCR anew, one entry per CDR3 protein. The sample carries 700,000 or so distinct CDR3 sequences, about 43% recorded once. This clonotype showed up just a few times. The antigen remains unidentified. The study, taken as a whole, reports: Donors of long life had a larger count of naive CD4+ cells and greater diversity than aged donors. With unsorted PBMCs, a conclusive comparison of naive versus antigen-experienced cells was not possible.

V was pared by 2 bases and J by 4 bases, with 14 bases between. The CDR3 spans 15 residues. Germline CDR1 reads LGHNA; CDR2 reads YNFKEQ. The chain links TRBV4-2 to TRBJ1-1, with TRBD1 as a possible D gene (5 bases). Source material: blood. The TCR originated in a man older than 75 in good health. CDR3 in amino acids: CASSQRQPQGTEAFF. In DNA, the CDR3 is TGTGCCAGCAGCCAACGACAGCCTCAGGGCACTGAAGCTTTCTTT.